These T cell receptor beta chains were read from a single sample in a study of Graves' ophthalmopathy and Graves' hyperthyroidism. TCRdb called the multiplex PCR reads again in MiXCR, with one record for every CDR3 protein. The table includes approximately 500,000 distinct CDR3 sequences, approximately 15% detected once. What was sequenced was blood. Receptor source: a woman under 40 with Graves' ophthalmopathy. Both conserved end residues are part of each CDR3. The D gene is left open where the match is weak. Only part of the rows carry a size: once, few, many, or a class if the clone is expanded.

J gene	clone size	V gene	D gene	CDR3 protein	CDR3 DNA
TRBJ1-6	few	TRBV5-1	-	CASSSQVGEANSPLHF	TGCGCCAGCAGTTCCCAGGTGGGGGAGGCGAATTCACCCCTCCACTTT
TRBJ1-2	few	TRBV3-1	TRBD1	CASSWTGWNDGYTF	TGTGCCAGCAGCTGGACAGGGTGGAATGATGGCTACACCTTC
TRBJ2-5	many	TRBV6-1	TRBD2	CASSATSGSGGETQYF	TGTGCCAGCAGCGCGACTAGCGGGAGTGGAGGAGAGACCCAGTACTTC
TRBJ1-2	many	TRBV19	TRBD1	CASSITGESGYGYTF	TGTGCCAGTAGTATTACAGGGGAAAGTGGCTATGGCTACACCTTC
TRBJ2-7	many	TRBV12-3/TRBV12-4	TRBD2	CASTTSGIAVYEQYF	TGTGCCAGCACCACTAGCGGGATCGCCGTCTACGAGCAGTACTTC
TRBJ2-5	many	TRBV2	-	CASSEGMPETQYF	TGTGCCAGCAGTGAGGGTATGCCCGAGACCCAGTACTTC
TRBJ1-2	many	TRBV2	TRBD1	CASSRGQGIYNGYTF	TGTGCCAGCAGTCGCGGACAGGGAATTTATAATGGCTACACCTTC
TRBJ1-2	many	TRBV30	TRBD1	CAWSIQGAKGYTF	TGTGCCTGGAGTATACAGGGGGCGAAGGGCTACACCTTC
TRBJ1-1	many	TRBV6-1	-	CASSEGLDGNTEAFF	TGTGCCAGCAGTGAAGGCCTGGACGGGAACACTGAAGCTTTCTTT
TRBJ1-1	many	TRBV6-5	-	CASGYRALNTEAFF	TGTGCCAGCGGGTACAGGGCGCTGAACACTGAAGCTTTCTTT
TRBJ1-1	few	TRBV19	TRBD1	CASRPGTGFLNTEAFF	TGTGCCAGTAGGCCCGGGACAGGGTTTCTAAACACTGAAGCTTTCTTT
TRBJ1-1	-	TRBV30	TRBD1	CAWTWGAGQVNTEAFF	TGTGCCTGGACTTGGGGGGCGGGACAGGTGAACACTGAAGCTTTCTTT
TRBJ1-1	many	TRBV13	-	CASTPWDIHAEAFF	TGTGCCAGCACCCCTTGGGACATCCACGCTGAAGCTTTCTTT
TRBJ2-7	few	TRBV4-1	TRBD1	CASSQGLDRHSYEQYF	TGCGCCAGCAGCCAAGGTCTGGACAGGCACTCCTACGAGCAGTACTTC
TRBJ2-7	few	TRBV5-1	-	CASRNDRSDYEQYF	TGCGCCAGCAGAAATGACAGATCAGACTACGAGCAGTACTTC
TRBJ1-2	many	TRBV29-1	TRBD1	CSGRQGPNYGYTF	TGCAGCGGCCGACAGGGGCCTAACTATGGCTACACCTTC
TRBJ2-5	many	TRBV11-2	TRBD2	CASSRTRSETQYF	TGTGCCAGCAGCCGGACTAGGAGTGAGACCCAGTACTTC
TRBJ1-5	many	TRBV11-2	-	CASSSTTGRAQPQHF	TGTGCCAGCAGCTCAACTACAGGGAGGGCTCAGCCCCAGCATTTT
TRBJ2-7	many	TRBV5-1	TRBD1	CASSFRDRVYEQYF	TGCGCCAGCAGCTTCCGCGACAGGGTCTACGAGCAGTACTTC
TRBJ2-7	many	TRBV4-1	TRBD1	CASSQAGTGLYEQYF	TGCGCCAGCAGCCAAGCCGGGACAGGGCTCTACGAGCAGTACTTC
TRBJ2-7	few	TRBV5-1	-	CASSLEGNQQYF	TGCGCCAGCAGCTTGGAGGGTAATCAGCAGTACTTC
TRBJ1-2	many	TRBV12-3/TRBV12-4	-	CASNQDGLNYGYTF	TGTGCCAGCAACCAGGACGGACTTAACTATGGCTACACCTTC
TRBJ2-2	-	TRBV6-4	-	CASRIEAANTGELFF	TGTGCTAGCAGAATTGAGGCAGCGAACACCGGGGAGCTGTTTTTT
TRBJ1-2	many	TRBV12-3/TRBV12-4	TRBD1	CASSHGTGYDYTF	TGTGCCAGCAGCCACGGGACAGGTTATGACTACACCTTC
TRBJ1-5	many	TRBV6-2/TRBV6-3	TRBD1	CASSPGTGPNQPQHF	TGTGCCAGCAGCCCCGGGACAGGTCCTAATCAGCCCCAGCATTTT
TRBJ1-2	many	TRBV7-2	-	CASGGFLYGYTF	TGTGCCAGCGGGGGGTTTCTCTATGGCTACACCTTC
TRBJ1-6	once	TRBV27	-	CASSFLAARRDIYNSPLHF	TGTGCCAGCAGTTTTTTAGCCGCAAGAAGGGACATCTATAATTCACCCCTCCACTTT
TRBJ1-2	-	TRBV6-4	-	CASSYSPAYGYTF	TGTGCCAGCAGTTACAGTCCAGCGTATGGCTACACCTTC
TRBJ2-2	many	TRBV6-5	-	CASSNGAGELFF	TGTGCCAGCAGTAACGGGGCCGGGGAGCTGTTTTTT
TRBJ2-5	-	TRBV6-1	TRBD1	CATDRAETQYF	TGTGCCACCGACAGGGCAGAGACCCAGTACTTC
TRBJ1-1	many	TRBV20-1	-	CSASWGSTEAFF	TGCAGTGCTAGTTGGGGAAGCACTGAAGCTTTCTTT
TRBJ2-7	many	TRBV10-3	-	CAMADRPGGAIIYEQYF	TGTGCCATGGCGGACAGGCCCGGGGGGGCGATAATCTACGAGCAGTACTTC
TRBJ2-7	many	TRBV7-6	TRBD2	CASSLTSGKLPYEQYF	TGTGCCAGCAGCTTAACTAGCGGGAAGCTCCCCTACGAGCAGTACTTC
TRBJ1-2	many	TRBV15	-	CATSRDPTDIPNYGYTF	TGTGCCACCAGCAGAGATCCGACCGATATCCCTAACTATGGCTACACCTTC
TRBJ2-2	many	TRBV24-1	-	CATSDVGGTGELFF	TGTGCCACCAGTGATGTCGGGGGTACCGGGGAGCTGTTTTTT
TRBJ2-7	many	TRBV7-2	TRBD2	CASSLASAGVLPYEQYF	TGTGCCAGCAGCTTAGCGTCGGCGGGGGTTTTACCCTACGAGCAGTACTTC
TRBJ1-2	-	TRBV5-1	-	CASRGSNGGYTF	TGCGCCAGCAGAGGGTCCAACGGTGGCTACACCTTC
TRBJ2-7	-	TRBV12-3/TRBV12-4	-	CASSFDPVGYEQYF	TGTGCCAGCAGTTTTGACCCGGTTGGCTACGAGCAGTACTTC
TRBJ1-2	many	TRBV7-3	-	CASSRDGNYGYTF	TGTGCCAGCAGCCGCGACGGAAACTATGGCTACACCTTC
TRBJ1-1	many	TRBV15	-	CAIRVEHHTEAFF	TGTGCCATCAGGGTGGAACATCACACTGAAGCTTTCTTT
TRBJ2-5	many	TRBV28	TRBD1	CASSLWGQGRETQYF	TGTGCCAGCAGTTTATGGGGACAGGGCAGGGAGACCCAGTACTTC
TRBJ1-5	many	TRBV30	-	CAWSRGSSLNQPQHF	TGTGCCTGGAGTAGGGGGAGCTCCCTCAATCAGCCCCAGCATTTT
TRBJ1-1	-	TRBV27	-	CASSLKAAMEAFF	TGTGCCAGCAGTCTTAAGGCGGCAATGGAAGCTTTCTTT
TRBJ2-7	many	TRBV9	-	CASSPRKGLRIYEQYF	TGTGCCAGCAGCCCCCGTAAGGGACTCAGGATCTACGAGCAGTACTTC
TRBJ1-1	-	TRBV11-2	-	CASSIAPSQGFAEAFF	TGTGCCAGCAGTATCGCCCCGTCACAGGGTTTTGCTGAAGCTTTCTTT
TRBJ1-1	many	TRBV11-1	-	CASRKGGGAILTEAFF	TGTGCCAGCAGAAAAGGTGGGGGGGCAATTTTGACTGAAGCTTTCTTT
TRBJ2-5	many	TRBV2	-	CASSEAGAASQETQYF	TGTGCCAGCAGTGAAGCCGGAGCGGCGTCCCAAGAGACCCAGTACTTC
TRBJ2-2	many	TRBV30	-	CAWSAGRGELFF	TGTGCCTGGAGTGCCGGGAGAGGGGAGCTGTTTTTT
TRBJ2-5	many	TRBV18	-	CASSPPGRDGTQYF	TGTGCCAGCTCACCACCGGGACGGGACGGGACCCAGTACTTC
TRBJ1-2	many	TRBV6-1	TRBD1	CASTRQGSCTF	TGTGCCAGCACCCGACAGGGAAGTTGCACCTTC
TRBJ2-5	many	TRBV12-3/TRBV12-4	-	CASRPVGSPQETQYF	TGTGCCAGCAGGCCCGTGGGCAGTCCCCAAGAGACCCAGTACTTC
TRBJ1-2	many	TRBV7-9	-	CASSLRTGREYGYTF	TGTGCCAGCAGCTTACGGACGGGCCGCGAATATGGCTACACCTTC
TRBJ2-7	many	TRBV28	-	CASSVPLWGSYEQYF	TGTGCCAGCAGTGTTCCGCTATGGGGCTCCTACGAGCAGTACTTC
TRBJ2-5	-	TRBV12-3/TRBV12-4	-	CASSMYQETKYF	TGTGCCAGCAGTATGTACCAAGAGACCAAGTACTTC
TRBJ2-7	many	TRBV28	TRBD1	CAMTSLDRGGQGSYEQYF	TGTGCCATGACCTCCTTGGACAGGGGGGGCCAGGGCTCCTACGAGCAGTACTTC
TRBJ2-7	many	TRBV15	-	CATSRELRGRYEQYF	TGTGCCACCAGCAGAGAGCTTCGGGGTCGCTACGAGCAGTACTTC
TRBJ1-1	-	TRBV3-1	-	CASSPVADRLNTEAFF	TGTGCCAGCAGCCCTGTGGCGGACAGATTGAACACTGAAGCTTTCTTT
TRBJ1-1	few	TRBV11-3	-	CASRRTLQVREAFF	TGTGCCAGCAGACGGACTCTCCAGGTTCGCGAAGCTTTCTTT
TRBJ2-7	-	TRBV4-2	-	CASSPHGEVSYEQYF	TGTGCCAGCAGCCCACATGGGGAGGTGTCCTACGAGCAGTACTTC